This T cell receptor (beta chain) was recorded in a study of blood T cell repertoires in COVID-19. Across the study: T cells, B-cell-depleted T cells, or PBMCs provided the cDNA or gDNA that served as material.

The protocol was immunoSEQ multiplex PCR, while the TCRdb copy is restricted to in-frame clones and leaves out a portion. The sample consists of some 150,000 clones, around 90% of them appearing once. Germline CDR1 and CDR2: MNHNY and SVGAGI (reference sequence). The CDR3 loop spans 13 amino acids. The V gene lost 7 bases and the J gene lost 5 bases, with 14 bases spanning the gap. Input material: peripheral blood. The rearrangement links TRBV6-6 to TRBJ2-5; possibly TRBD1 for D (6 bases). The sequence was obtained from a woman between 45 and 60 years old with acute or convalescent COVID-19. CDR3 in DNA: TGTGCCAGCACTCAGGGGTCCACGGAGACCCAGTACTTC. This encodes CASTQGSTETQYF.